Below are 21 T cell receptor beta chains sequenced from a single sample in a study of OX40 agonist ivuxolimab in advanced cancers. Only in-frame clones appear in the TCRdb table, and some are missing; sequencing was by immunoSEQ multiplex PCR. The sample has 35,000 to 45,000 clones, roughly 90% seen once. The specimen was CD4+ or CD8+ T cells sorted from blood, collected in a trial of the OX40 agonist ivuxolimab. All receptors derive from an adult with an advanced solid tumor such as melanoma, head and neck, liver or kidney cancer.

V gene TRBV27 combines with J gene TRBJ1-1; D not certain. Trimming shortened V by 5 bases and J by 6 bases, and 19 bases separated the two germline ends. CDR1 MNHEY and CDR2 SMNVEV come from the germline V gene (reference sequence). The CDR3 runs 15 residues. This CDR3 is CASSVNRPRGAEAFF. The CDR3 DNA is TGTGCCAGCAGTGTAAACCGGCCCCGGGGAGCTGAAGCTTTCTTT.

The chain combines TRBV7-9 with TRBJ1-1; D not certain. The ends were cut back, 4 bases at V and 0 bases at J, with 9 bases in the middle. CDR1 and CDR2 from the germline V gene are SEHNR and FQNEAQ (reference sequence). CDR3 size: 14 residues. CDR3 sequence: CASSSQTLNTEAFF. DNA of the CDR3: TGTGCCAGCAGCTCTCAGACCTTGAACACTGAAGCTTTCTTT. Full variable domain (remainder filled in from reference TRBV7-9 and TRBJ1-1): DTGVSQNPRHKITKRGQNVTFRCDPISEHNRLYWYRQTLGQGPEFLTYFQNEAQLEKSRLLSDRFSAERPKGSFSTLEIQRTEQGDSAMYLCASSSQTLNTEAFFGQGTRLTVV.

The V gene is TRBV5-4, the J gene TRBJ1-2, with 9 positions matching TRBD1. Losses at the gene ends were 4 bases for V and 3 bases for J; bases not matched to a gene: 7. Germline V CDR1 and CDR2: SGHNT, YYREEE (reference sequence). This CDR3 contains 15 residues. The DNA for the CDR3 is TGTGCCAGCAGCCCGTACAGGGACAGGGACTATGGCTACACCTTC. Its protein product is CASSPYRDRDYGYTF.

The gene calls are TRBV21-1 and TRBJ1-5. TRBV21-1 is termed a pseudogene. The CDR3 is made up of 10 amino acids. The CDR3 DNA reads TGTGCCAGCAGAGATCAGCCCCAGCATTTT. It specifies CASRDQPQHF.

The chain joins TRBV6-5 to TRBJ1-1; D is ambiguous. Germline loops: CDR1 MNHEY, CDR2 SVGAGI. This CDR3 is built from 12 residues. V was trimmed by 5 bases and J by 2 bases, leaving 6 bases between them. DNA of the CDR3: TGTGCCAGCAGTCAACCTAACACTGAAGCTTTCTTT. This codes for CASSQPNTEAFF.

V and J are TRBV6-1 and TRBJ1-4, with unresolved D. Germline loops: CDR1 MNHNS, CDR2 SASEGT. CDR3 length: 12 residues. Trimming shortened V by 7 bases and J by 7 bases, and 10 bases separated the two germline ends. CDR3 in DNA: TGTGCCAGCATGGGAGCTATTGAAAAACTGTTTTTT. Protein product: CASMGAIEKLFF.

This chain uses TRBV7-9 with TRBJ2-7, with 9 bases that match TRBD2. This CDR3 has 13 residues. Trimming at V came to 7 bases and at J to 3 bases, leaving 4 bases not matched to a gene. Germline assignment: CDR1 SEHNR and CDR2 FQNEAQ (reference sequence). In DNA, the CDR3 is TGTGCCAGCACGACTAGCGGAAGCTACGAGCAGTACTTC. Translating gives CASTTSGSYEQYF.

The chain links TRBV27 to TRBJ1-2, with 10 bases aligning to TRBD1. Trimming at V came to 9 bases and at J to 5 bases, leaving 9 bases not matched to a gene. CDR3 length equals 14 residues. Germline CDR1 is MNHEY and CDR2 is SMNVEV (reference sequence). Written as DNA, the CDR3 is TGTGCCAGTGGAGTGACAGGGGGCGGGTATGGCTACACCTTC. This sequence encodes CASGVTGGGYGYTF.

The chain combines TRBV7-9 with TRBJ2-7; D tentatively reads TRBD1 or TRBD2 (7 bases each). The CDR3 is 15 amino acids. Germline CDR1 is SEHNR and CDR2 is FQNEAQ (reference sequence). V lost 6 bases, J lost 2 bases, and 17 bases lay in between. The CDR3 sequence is CASSSRGEGAYEQYF. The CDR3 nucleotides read TGTGCCAGCAGTTCCAGGGGGGAGGGGGCCTACGAGCAGTACTTC.

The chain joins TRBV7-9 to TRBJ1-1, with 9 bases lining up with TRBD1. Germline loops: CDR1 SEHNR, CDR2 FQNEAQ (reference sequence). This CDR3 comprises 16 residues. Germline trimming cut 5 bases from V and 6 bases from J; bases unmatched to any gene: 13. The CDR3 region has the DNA TGTGCCAGCAGCATTAGTCAGACAGGGGGGATCGCTGAAGCTTTCTTT. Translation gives CASSISQTGGIAEAFF. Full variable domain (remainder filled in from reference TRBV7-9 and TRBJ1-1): DTGVSQNPRHKITKRGQNVTFRCDPISEHNRLYWYRQTLGQGPEFLTYFQNEAQLEKSRLLSDRFSAERPKGSFSTLEIQRTEQGDSAMYLCASSISQTGGIAEAFFGQGTRLTVV.

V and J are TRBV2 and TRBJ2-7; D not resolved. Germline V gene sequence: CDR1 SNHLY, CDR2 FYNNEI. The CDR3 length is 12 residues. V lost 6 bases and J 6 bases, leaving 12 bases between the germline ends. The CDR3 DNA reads TGTGCCAGCAGCGTGCCTAATCTCGAGCAGTACTTC. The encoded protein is CASSVPNLEQYF.

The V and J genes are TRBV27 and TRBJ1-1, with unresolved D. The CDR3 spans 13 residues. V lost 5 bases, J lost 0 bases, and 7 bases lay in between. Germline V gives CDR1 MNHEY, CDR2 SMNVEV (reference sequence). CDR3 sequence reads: CASSLVMNTEAFF. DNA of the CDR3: TGTGCCAGCAGTCTAGTCATGAACACTGAAGCTTTCTTT.

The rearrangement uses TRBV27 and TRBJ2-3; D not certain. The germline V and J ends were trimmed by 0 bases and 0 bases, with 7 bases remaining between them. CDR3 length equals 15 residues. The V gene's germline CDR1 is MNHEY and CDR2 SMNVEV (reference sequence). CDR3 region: CASSLSPASTDTQYF. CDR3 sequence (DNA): TGTGCCAGCAGTTTATCCCCGGCGAGCACAGATACGCAGTATTTT.

CDR3 residues: CASRLDRGLSYEQYF. CDR3 coding DNA: TGTGCCAGCAGGTTAGACAGGGGGCTAAGCTACGAGCAGTACTTC. This sequence joins TRBV5-4 and TRBJ2-7, with 10 positions matching TRBD1. Trimming cost V 5 bases and J 3 bases; bases outside gene matches: 8. The CDR3 is 15 residues long. In germline, CDR1 is SGHNT, CDR2 YYREEE (reference sequence).

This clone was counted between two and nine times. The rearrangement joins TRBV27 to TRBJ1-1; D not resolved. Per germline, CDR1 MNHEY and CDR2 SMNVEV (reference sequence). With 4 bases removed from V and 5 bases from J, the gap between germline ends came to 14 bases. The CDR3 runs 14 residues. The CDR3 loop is CASSSNPEATEAFF. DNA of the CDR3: TGTGCCAGCAGTTCGAATCCAGAGGCGACTGAAGCTTTCTTT.

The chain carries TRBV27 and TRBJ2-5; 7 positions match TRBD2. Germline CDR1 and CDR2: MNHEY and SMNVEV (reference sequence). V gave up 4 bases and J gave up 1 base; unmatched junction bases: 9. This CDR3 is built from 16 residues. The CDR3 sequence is CASSWGGVSGQETQYF. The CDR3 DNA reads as TGTGCCAGCAGTTGGGGGGGGGTGTCGGGCCAAGAGACCCAGTACTTC.

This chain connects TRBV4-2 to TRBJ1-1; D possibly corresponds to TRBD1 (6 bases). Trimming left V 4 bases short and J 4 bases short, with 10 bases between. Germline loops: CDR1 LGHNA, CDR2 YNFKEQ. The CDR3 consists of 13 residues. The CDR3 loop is CASSPQGITEAFF. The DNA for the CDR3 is TGTGCCAGCAGCCCTCAGGGGATCACTGAAGCTTTCTTT.

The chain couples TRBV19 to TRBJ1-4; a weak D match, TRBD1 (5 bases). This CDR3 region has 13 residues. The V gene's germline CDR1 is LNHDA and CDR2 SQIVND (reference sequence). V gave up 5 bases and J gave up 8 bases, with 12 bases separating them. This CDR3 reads CASSPRGGEKLFF. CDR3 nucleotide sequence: TGTGCCAGTAGTCCCCGCGGGGGGGAAAAACTGTTTTTT.

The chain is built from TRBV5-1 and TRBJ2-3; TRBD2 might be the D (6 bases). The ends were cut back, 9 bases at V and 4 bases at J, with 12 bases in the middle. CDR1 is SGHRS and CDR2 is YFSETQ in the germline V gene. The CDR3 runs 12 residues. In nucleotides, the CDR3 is TGCGCCACCAAGGAGGGGCCAGATACGCAGTATTTT. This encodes CATKEGPDTQYF.

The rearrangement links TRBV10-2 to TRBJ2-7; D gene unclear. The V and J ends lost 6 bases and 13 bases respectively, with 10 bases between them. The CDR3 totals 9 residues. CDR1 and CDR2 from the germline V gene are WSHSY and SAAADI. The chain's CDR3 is CASRRRPYF. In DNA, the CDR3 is TGCGCCAGCAGGAGACGGCCCTACTTC.

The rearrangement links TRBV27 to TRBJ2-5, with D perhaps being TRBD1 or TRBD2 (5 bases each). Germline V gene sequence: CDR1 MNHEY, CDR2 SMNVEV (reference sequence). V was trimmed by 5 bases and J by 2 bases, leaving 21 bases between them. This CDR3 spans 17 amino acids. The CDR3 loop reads CASSGAAPGTAQETQYF. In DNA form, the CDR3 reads TGTGCCAGCAGTGGAGCGGCTCCAGGGACCGCTCAAGAGACCCAGTACTTC.